The TCR beta chain under discussion was sequenced for a study of cytomegalovirus exposure and HLA in healthy donors. This clone was counted between two and nine times. 13 Jbeta primers and 60 Vbeta primers were used for the PCR. TCRdb's table, derived via immunoSEQ multiplex PCR, lists solely in-frame clones and lacks some. The sample carries about 210,000 clones, 82% recorded once. This CDR3 is built from 16 residues. Germline V gene sequence: CDR1 MNHEY, CDR2 SMNVEV (reference sequence). V dropped 2 bases and J dropped 7 bases, with 18 bases sitting between them. The donors, nominally healthy at sampling, likely had unrecorded immune exposures.

This rearrangement joins TRBV27 to TRBJ1-3; D unresolved. The sequence was obtained from a man aged 40-49 years in good health and CMV-seropositive. The specimen was PBMCs. The CDR3 DNA reads TGTGCCAGCAGTTTAACCTCGCAGGTTACTTCTAACACCATATATTTT. Protein sequence: CASSLTSQVTSNTIYF.